Sequencing of this TCR beta chain was carried out in a study of T cells in localized non-small cell lung cancer. As to this clone: Its specificity is not known.

The assay was immunoSEQ multiplex PCR, and TCRdb's table has in-frame clones only and misses some. This table has 45,000 to 55,000 clones, roughly 88% appearing once. CDR3 size: 16 residues. The V gene end was trimmed by 7 bases and the J gene end by 5 bases; junction bases not matched to a gene: 9. Germline V lookup: CDR1 SQVTM, CDR2 ANQGSEA. Study-level points and caveats: Uninvolved adjacent lung showed peak T cell clonality, exceeding tumor. The appearance of a median 57 of the top 100 tumor clones was seen in adjacent lung.

The TCR originated in a male donor at least 60 years old with stage III squamous cell lung carcinoma. Sequences were derived from peripheral blood, sampled before any cancer treatment. V gene TRBV29-1 combines with J gene TRBJ2-2; 14 bases agree with TRBD2. CDR3 DNA: TGCAGCGCCTTGACGGGACTAGCGGGAGCAACCGGGGAGCTGTTTTTT. As protein: CSALTGLAGATGELFF.